The 7 T cell receptor beta chains below were found in one sample sequenced in a study of OX40 agonist ivuxolimab in advanced cancers. Only in-frame clones appear in the TCRdb table, and some are missing; sequencing was by immunoSEQ multiplex PCR. The sample has about 46,000 clones; approximately 83% are singletons. The sample here was CD4+ or CD8+ T cells sorted from blood, taken in a trial of the OX40 agonist ivuxolimab. The receptors here all came from an adult with an advanced solid tumor such as melanoma, head and neck, liver or kidney cancer.

This rearrangement joins TRBV2 to TRBJ2-5; no firm D call. The germline CDR1 and CDR2 sequences are SNHLY and FYNNEI. Trimming shortened V by 4 bases and J by 5 bases, and 5 bases separated the two germline ends. The CDR3 runs 11 residues. The CDR3 spells CASSVGETQYF. The CDR3 nucleotides read TGTGCCAGCAGTGTCGGGGAGACCCAGTACTTC.

The rearrangement links TRBV4-3 to TRBJ1-4; tentative D call: TRBD1 (5 bases). Germline lookup yields CDR1 LGHNA and CDR2 YSLEER. This CDR3 contains 15 residues. With 0 bases removed from V and 4 bases from J, the gap between germline ends came to 9 bases. The CDR3 DNA is TGCGCCAGCAGCCAAGATCCAGGGTTTAATGAAAAACTGTTTTTT. Protein: CASSQDPGFNEKLFF.

This rearrangement joins TRBV19 to TRBJ2-5; unclear D gene. The CDR3 length is 15 residues. Germline CDR1 is LNHDA and CDR2 is SQIVND (reference sequence). The germline V and J ends were trimmed by 7 bases and 2 bases, with 17 bases remaining between them. The CDR3 loop reads CASKSAFWGQETQYF. The CDR3 DNA follows: TGTGCCAGTAAAAGCGCTTTTTGGGGACAAGAGACCCAGTACTTC. Variable domain in full (rest from reference TRBV19 and TRBJ2-5): DGGITQSPKYLFRKEGQNVTLSCEQNLNHDAMYWYRQDPGQGLRLIYYSQIVNDFQKGDIAEGYSVSREKKESFPLTVTSAQKNPTAFYLCASKSAFWGQETQYFGPGTRLLVL.

This CDR3 is CASSEAGGAGGYTF. In nucleotides, the CDR3 is TGTGCCAGCAGTGAAGCCGGGGGGGCGGGCGGCTACACCTTC. The chain links TRBV6-1 to TRBJ1-2, with TRBD1 as a possible D gene (6 bases). The V end was cut by 0 bases, the J end by 8 bases, with 13 bases between. The CDR3 is 14 amino acids. Germline CDR1 MNHNS, CDR2 SASEGT.

The chain has TRBV7-9 and TRBJ1-4; tentatively, D is TRBD1 (6 bases). CDR1 is SEHNR, CDR2 FQNEAQ, per germline (reference sequence). V gave up 0 bases and J gave up 8 bases, with 16 bases separating them. The CDR3 has 16 residues. The CDR3 sequence is CASSLASGALLEKLFF. CDR3 DNA sequence: TGTGCCAGCAGCTTAGCGTCAGGGGCGCTTCTGGAAAAACTGTTTTTT.

The V and J genes are TRBV7-2 and TRBJ1-4; 7 nucleotides match TRBD1. Germline values: CDR1 SGHTA, CDR2 FQGNSA. The CDR3 has 14 amino acids. J was trimmed by 4 bases and V by 5 bases; bases with no gene match: 4. The CDR3 sequence is CASSRGGINEKLFF. CDR3 DNA: TGTGCCAGCAGCAGAGGGGGCATTAATGAAAAACTGTTTTTT. Filled out from reference TRBV7-2 and TRBJ1-4, the complete variable domain reads GAGVSQSPSNKVTEKGKDVELRCDPISGHTALYWYRQSLGQGLEFLIYFQGNSAPDKSGLPSDRFSAERTGGSVSTLTIQRTQQEDSAVYLCASSRGGINEKLFFGSGTQLSVL.

This clone was counted between two and nine times. CDR3 protein: CASSPGTGGFSGNTIYF. The CDR3, as DNA: TGTGCCAGCAGCCCAGGGACAGGGGGCTTCTCTGGAAACACCATATATTTT. The chain employs TRBV7-9 and TRBJ1-3, with 12 bases matching TRBD1. CDR3 length equals 17 residues. V dropped 5 bases and J dropped 0; count of bases not matched to a gene: 5. Germline values: CDR1 SEHNR, CDR2 FQNEAQ (reference sequence). The complete variable domain, with remaining parts taken from reference TRBV7-9 and TRBJ1-3, reads DTGVSQNPRHKITKRGQNVTFRCDPISEHNRLYWYRQTLGQGPEFLTYFQNEAQLEKSRLLSDRFSAERPKGSFSTLEIQRTEQGDSAMYLCASSPGTGGFSGNTIYFGEGSWLTVV.